This TCR beta chain was recovered during a study of HIV-infected patients and healthy controls. From the 5' RACE reads, TCRdb called clonotypes with MiXCR, one entry per CDR3 protein. Of about 70,000 distinct CDR3 sequences in the sample, about 17% are singletons; the top ten hold 5.5% to 7%. The ends were cut back, 4 bases at V and 7 bases at J, with 11 bases in the middle. CDR3 length equals 13 residues. CDR1 and CDR2 (germline): SGHRS, YFSETQ. This clonotype appeared a few times. The chain links TRBV5-1 to TRBJ2-2, with D possibly matching TRBD1 (6 bases). The sample consisted of CD4+ T cells from blood. The TCR sequence derives from a human donor in good health. Here the CDR3 reads CASSIRGSGELFF. DNA of the CDR3: TGCGCCAGCAGCATCAGGGGAAGCGGGGAGCTGTTTTTT.